Following are 13 T cell receptor beta chains from one sample sequenced in a study of blood T cell repertoires in COVID-19. TCRdb's copy holds only in-frame clones and misses some; the assay was immunoSEQ multiplex PCR. The sample carries 30,000 or so clones, roughly four fifths recorded once. The specimen sequenced was peripheral blood. These receptors were collected from a man aged 50 to 60 with acute or convalescent COVID-19.

On this clone: Other nucleotide sequences in the sample specify the same CDR3. The V call is TRBV10-3, the J call TRBJ2-5, with 8 bases fitting TRBD1. The J segment lost 5 bases and the V segment lost 6 bases, leaving 2 bases of the junction unmatched. This CDR3 is 12 amino acids long. Germline V lookup: CDR1 ENHRY, CDR2 SYGVKD. The chain's CDR3 is CAISDRGETQYF. CDR3 nucleotides: TGTGCCATCAGCGACAGGGGTGAGACCCAGTACTTC.

This chain connects TRBV30 to TRBJ1-4, with 7 bases matching TRBD1. CDR1 and CDR2 from the germline V gene are GTSNPN and SVGIG (reference sequence). V lost 4 bases to trimming and J lost 0 bases; unmatched junction nucleotides: 8. The CDR3 sequence is 16 residues long. The CDR3 DNA reads as TGTGCCTGGACCAGGGGGATTTACGCAACTAATGAAAAACTGTTTTTT. It is translated as CAWTRGIYATNEKLFF.

This chain joins TRBV5-4 and TRBJ1-5; perhaps TRBD1 as D (5 bases). The CDR3 covers 12 residues. CDR1 is SGHNT and CDR2 is YYREEE in the germline V gene (reference sequence). The V and J ends lost 0 bases and 9 bases respectively, with 7 bases between them. Written as DNA, the CDR3 is TGTGCCAGCAGCTTGGCGGGGGGGCCCCAGCATTTT. Protein product: CASSLAGGPQHF. Variable domain in full (rest from reference TRBV5-4 and TRBJ1-5): ETGVTQSPTHLIKTRGQQVTLRCSSQSGHNTVSWYQQALGQGPQFIFQYYREEENGRGNFPPRFSGLQFPNYSSELNVNALELDDSALYLCASSLAGGPQHFGDGTRLSIL.

V gene TRBV5-1 combines with J gene TRBJ2-1, with D possibly matching TRBD1 (6 bases). Trimming cost V 1 base and J 0 bases, with 8 bases left between them. This CDR3 region has 15 residues. Germline lookup yields CDR1 SGHRS and CDR2 YFSETQ. CDR3 sequence reads: CASSLQGSSYNEQFF. The CDR3 nucleotides read TGCGCCAGCAGCTTGCAGGGGAGCTCCTACAATGAGCAGTTCTTC.

This chain links TRBV18 with TRBJ2-1; 7 bases agree with TRBD2. Looked up from germline, CDR1 is KGHSH and CDR2 is LQKENI. This CDR3 spans 13 amino acids. Trimming cost V 6 bases and J 6 bases; bases outside gene matches: 5. The CDR3: CASSRAGSNEQFF. The CDR3 DNA sequence: TGTGCCAGCTCTCGAGCGGGGAGCAATGAGCAGTTCTTC.

V and J are TRBV29-1 and TRBJ2-3; perhaps TRBD1 as D (5 bases). Germline V lookup: CDR1 SQVTM, CDR2 ANQGSEA. The CDR3 runs 13 residues. V dropped 4 bases and J dropped 5 bases, with 13 bases sitting between them. CDR3 DNA sequence: TGCAGCGTTGGCCAGGGATTAGGAGATACGCAGTATTTT. Translating it yields CSVGQGLGDTQYF.

The chain links TRBV29-1 to TRBJ1-1, with 9 bases fitting TRBD1. Germline V lookup: CDR1 SQVTM, CDR2 ANQGSEA. CDR3 size: 13 residues. J lost 5 bases, V lost 7 bases, and 8 bases had no gene match. Written as DNA, the CDR3 is TGCAGCGGTTCCGGACAGGGGCGGACTGAAGCTTTCTTT. Protein sequence: CSGSGQGRTEAFF.

The chain recombines TRBV27 with TRBJ1-4; D uncertain. Germline-derived CDR1 and CDR2 are MNHEY and SMNVEV (reference sequence). V was cut by 2 bases and J by 8 bases, with 9 bases left in between. The CDR3 has 13 residues. The CDR3 is CASSLGHGEKLFF. CDR3 sequence (DNA): TGTGCCAGCAGTTTAGGGCATGGGGAAAAACTGTTTTTT. Complete variable domain (other parts from reference TRBV27 and TRBJ1-4): EAQVTQNPRYLITVTGKKLTVTCSQNMNHEYMSWYRQDPGLGLRQIYYSMNVEVTDKGDVPEGYKVSRKEKRNFPLILESPSPNQTSLYFCASSLGHGEKLFFGSGTQLSVL.

The V and J genes are TRBV5-5 and TRBJ2-7; weak D call: TRBD1 (5 bases). Per germline, CDR1 SGHKS and CDR2 YYEKEE (reference sequence). The CDR3 is 13 amino acids. The CDR3 bases are TGTGCTACGTCCGAGACAGTCCTCTACGAGCAGTACTTC. It encodes CATSETVLYEQYF.

The chain links TRBV6-4 to TRBJ2-3; TRBD2 agrees at 8 bases. Per the germline V gene, CDR1 is MRHNA and CDR2 is SNTAGT. This CDR3 comprises 15 residues. Trimming cost V 4 bases and J 6 bases; bases outside gene matches: 9. CDR3: CASSVKAGEQDTQYF. CDR3 nucleotide sequence: TGTGCCAGCAGTGTGAAAGCGGGGGAGCAGGATACGCAGTATTTT.

The chain is built from TRBV3-1 (or the pseudogene TRBV3-2) and TRBJ2-3; 7 positions agree with TRBD2. Trimming cost V 2 bases and J 2 bases; bases outside gene matches: 4. CDR3 length: 15 residues. CDR1 and CDR2 from the germline V gene are LGHDT and YNNKEL (reference sequence). CDR3: CASSQLLADTDTQYF. The CDR3 region has the DNA TGTGCCAGCAGCCAACTGCTAGCGGACACAGATACGCAGTATTTT.

The chain employs TRBV7-5 and TRBJ2-7; the table's D call, TRBD1, was not checked against the DNA. TRBV7-5 is termed a pseudogene. The CDR3 length is 15 residues. This CDR3 reads CVRRPRQGDSYEQYF. CDR3 nucleotides: TGTGTCAGAAGACCAAGACAGGGTGACTCCTACGAGCAGTACTTC.

The V gene is TRBV7-8, the J gene TRBJ2-5; TRBD1 might be the D (6 bases). Trimming pared 5 bases from V and 4 bases from J, leaving 14 bases between. The CDR3 totals 14 residues. CDR1 is SGHVS, CDR2 FQNEAQ, per germline. Here the CDR3 reads CASSLDRLRETQYF. CDR3 DNA sequence: TGTGCCAGCAGCCTTGACAGGCTCCGAGAGACCCAGTACTTC.